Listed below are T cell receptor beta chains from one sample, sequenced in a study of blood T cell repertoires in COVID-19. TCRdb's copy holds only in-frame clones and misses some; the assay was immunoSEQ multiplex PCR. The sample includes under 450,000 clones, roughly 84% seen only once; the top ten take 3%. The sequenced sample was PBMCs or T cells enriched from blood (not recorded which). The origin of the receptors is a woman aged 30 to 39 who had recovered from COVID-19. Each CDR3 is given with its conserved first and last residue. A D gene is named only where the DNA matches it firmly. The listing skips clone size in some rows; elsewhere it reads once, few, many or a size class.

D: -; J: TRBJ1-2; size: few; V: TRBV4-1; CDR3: CASSQVEGPSNYGYTF; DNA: TGCGCCAGCAGCCAAGTGGAGGGCCCCTCTAACTATGGCTACACCTTC
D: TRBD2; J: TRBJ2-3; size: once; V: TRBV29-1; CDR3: CSVVGLAGVGDTQYF; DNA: TGCAGCGTTGTAGGACTAGCGGGAGTGGGAGATACGCAGTATTTT
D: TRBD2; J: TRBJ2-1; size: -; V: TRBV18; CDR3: CASSPPPGREGGSYNEQFF; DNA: TGTGCCAGCTCACCCCCCCCAGGGCGGGAGGGGGGCTCCTACAATGAGCAGTTCTTC
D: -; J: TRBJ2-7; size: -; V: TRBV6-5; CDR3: CASSYYQGSAYEQYF; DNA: TGTGCCAGCAGTTACTACCAGGGCTCAGCCTACGAGCAGTACTTC
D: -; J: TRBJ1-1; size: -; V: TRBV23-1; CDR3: CASSQAGPGYPEAFF; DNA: TGCGCCAGCAGTCAAGCGGGCCCCGGTTACCCTGAAGCTTTCTTT
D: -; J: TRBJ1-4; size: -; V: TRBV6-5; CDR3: CASSYVGAREKLFF; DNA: TGTGCCAGCAGTTACGTGGGGGCGCGAGAAAAACTGTTTTTT
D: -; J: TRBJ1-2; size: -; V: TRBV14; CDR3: CASSQEEASPYGYTF; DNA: TGTGCCAGCAGCCAAGAAGAGGCCAGCCCCTATGGCTACACCTTC
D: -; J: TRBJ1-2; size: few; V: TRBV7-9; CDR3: CASSPERTAGYTF; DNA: TGTGCCAGCAGCCCCGAAAGGACTGCAGGCTACACCTTC
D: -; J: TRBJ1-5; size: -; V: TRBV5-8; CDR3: CASSFRSGDRNQPQHF; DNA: TGTGCCAGCAGCTTTCGTTCAGGGGACCGCAATCAGCCCCAGCATTTT
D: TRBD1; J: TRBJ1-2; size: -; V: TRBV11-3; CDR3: CASSQGRTGGTFHHGYTF; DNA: TGTGCCAGCAGCCAAGGGAGGACAGGGGGTACCTTTCATCATGGCTACACCTTC
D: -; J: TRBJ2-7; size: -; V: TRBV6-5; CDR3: CASTPSSASSYEQYF; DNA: TGTGCCAGCACCCCGAGTAGCGCGAGCTCCTACGAGCAGTACTTC
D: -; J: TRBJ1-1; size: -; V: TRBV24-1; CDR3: CATSDLSQVNTEAFF; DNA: TGTGCCACCAGTGATTTGTCACAGGTGAACACTGAAGCTTTCTTT
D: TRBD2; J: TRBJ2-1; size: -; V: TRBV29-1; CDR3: CSVDLRIELAGDPNEQFF; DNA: TGCAGCGTTGATCTTCGGATAGAACTAGCGGGAGACCCCAATGAGCAGTTCTTC
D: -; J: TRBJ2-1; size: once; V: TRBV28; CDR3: CASSSAGPGYEQFF; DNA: TGTGCCAGCAGTTCGGCGGGGCCCGGGTATGAGCAGTTCTTC
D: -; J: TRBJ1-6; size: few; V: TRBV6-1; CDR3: CASSEEPGRNSPLHF; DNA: TGTGCCAGCAGTGAAGAGCCAGGTCGGAATTCACCCCTCCACTTT
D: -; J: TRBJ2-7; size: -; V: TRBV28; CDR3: CASSFGPYEQYF; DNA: TGTGCCAGCAGTTTCGGTCCCTACGAGCAGTACTTC
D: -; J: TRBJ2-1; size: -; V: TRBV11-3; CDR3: CASSLDQSGGPGNEQFF; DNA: TGTGCCAGCAGCTTAGATCAATCAGGAGGGCCGGGCAATGAGCAGTTCTTC
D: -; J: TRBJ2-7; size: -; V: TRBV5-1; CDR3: CASSPESGTLTYEQYF; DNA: TGCGCCAGCAGCCCCGAATCCGGGACTCTAACCTACGAGCAGTACTTC
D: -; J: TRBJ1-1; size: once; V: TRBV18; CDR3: CASSPPSGITEAFF; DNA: TGTGCCAGCTCACCCCCCTCGGGAATCACTGAAGCTTTCTTT
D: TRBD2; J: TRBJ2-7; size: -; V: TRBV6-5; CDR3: CASSFGLAGNYEQYF; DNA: TGTGCCAGCAGCTTCGGACTAGCGGGGAACTACGAGCAGTACTTC
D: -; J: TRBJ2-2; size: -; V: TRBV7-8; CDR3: CASSLNDADSSTGELFF; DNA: TGTGCCAGCAGCTTAAACGACGCGGATTCTTCCACCGGGGAGCTGTTTTTT
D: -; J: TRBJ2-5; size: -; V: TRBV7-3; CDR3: CASSLTVDSPQYF; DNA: TGTGCCAGCAGCTTAACGGTCGACAGTCCCCAGTACTTC
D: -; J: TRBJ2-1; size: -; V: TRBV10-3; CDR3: CATMGGGYNEQFF; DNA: TGTGCCACCATGGGGGGAGGTTACAATGAGCAGTTCTTC
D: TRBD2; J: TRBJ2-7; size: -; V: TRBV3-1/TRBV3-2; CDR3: CASSVTSGRDYEQYF; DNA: TGTGCCAGCAGCGTCACTAGCGGGAGAGATTACGAGCAGTACTTC
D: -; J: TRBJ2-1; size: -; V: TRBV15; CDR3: CATSRRGSYNEQFF; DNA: TGTGCCACCAGTCGTCGGGGCTCCTACAATGAGCAGTTCTTC
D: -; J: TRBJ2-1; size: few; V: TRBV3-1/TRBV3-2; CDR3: CASSQVDRDRAALDSYNEQFF; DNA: TGTGCCAGCAGCCAAGTGGACCGGGATCGGGCGGCCCTGGACTCCTACAATGAGCAGTTCTTC
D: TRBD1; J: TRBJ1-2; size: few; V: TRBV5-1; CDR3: CASRPDRGRRANYGYTF; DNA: TGCGCCAGCAGACCAGACAGGGGGCGTAGGGCTAACTATGGCTACACCTTC
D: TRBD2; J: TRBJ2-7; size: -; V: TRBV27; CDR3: CASRRLAGAYEQYF; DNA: TGTGCCAGCAGGAGACTAGCGGGGGCCTACGAGCAGTACTTC
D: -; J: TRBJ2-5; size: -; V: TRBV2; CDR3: CASRRQETQYF; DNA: TGTGCCAGCAGGCGGCAAGAGACCCAGTACTTC
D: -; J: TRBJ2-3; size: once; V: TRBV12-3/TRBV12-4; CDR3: CASRVQVVDTQYF; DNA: TGTGCCAGCAGAGTACAGGTGGTAGATACGCAGTATTTT
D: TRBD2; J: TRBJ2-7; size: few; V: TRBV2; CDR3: CASWGGLVSYEQYF; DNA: TGTGCCAGCTGGGGGGGACTAGTTTCCTACGAGCAGTACTTC
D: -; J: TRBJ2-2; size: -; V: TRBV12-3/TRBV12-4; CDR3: CASSWQGTGELFF; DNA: TGTGCCAGCAGTTGGCAGGGAACCGGGGAGCTGTTTTTT
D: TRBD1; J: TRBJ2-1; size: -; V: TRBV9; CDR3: CASSVTGTGGPNEQFF; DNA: TGTGCCAGCAGCGTTACCGGGACAGGGGGCCCCAATGAGCAGTTCTTC
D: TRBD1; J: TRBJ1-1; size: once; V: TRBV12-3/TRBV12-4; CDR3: CASIQTGGTEAFF; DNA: TGTGCCAGCATTCAGACAGGGGGCACTGAAGCTTTCTTT
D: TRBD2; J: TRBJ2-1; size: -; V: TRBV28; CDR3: CASSGGLAGGGNEQFF; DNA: TGTGCCAGCAGTGGGGGACTAGCGGGAGGTGGTAATGAGCAGTTCTTC
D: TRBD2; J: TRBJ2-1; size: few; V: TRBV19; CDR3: CATSSGGTNEQFF; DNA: TGTGCCACCTCTAGCGGGGGGACTAATGAGCAGTTCTTC
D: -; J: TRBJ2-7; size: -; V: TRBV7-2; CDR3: CASSLAPRSFLTDYEQYF; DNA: TGTGCCAGCAGCTTAGCGCCCCGAAGTTTTTTGACAGACTACGAGCAGTACTTC
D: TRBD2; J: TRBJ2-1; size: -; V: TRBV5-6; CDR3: CASSLEVNAGVLGNEQFF; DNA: TGTGCCAGCAGCTTGGAAGTCAACGCGGGAGTACTGGGGAATGAGCAGTTCTTC
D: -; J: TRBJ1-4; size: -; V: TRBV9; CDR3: CASSDQDGSTNEKLFF; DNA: TGTGCCAGCAGCGATCAAGACGGGTCAACTAATGAAAAACTGTTTTTT
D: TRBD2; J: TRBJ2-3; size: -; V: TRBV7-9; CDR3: CASSLGSSGRARRDTQYF; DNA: TGTGCCAGCAGCTTAGGATCTAGCGGGAGGGCCCGGAGAGATACGCAGTATTTT
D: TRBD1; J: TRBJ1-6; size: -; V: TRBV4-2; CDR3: CASSREWTGDSPLHF; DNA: TGTGCCAGCAGCCGAGAGTGGACAGGGGATTCACCCCTCCACTTT
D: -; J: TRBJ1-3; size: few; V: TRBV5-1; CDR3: CASSLGELGNTIYF; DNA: TGCGCCAGCAGCTTGGGTGAGCTGGGAAACACCATATATTTT
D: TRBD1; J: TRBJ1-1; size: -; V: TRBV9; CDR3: CASSQQGKNTEAFF; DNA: TGTGCCAGTAGCCAACAGGGGAAGAACACTGAAGCTTTCTTT
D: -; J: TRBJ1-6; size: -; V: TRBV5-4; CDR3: CASSLQGMDSPLHF; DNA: TGTGCCAGCAGTCTACAGGGAATGGATTCACCCCTCCACTTT
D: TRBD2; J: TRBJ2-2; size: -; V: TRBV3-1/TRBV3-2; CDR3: CASSQDRLAGNTGELFF; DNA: TGTGCCAGCAGCCAAGATAGGCTAGCGGGAAACACCGGGGAGCTGTTTTTT
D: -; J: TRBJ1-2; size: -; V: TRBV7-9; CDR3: CASSLAGAWGYTF; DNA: TGTGCCAGCAGCTTAGCGGGGGCCTGGGGCTACACCTTC
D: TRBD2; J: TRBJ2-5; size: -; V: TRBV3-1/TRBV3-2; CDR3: CASSHGLAGQETQYF; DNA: TGTGCCAGCAGCCACGGCCTAGCGGGCCAAGAGACCCAGTACTTC
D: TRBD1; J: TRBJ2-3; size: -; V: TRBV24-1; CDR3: CATSDLTGQGIDTQYF; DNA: TGTGCCACCAGTGATTTAACGGGACAGGGCATAGATACGCAGTATTTT
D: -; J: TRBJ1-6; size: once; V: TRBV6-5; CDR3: CASRTDSSYNSPLHF; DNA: TGTGCCAGCAGGACCGACAGCTCCTATAATTCACCCCTCCACTTT
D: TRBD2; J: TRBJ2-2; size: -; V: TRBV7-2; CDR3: CASSLVRAGGPNTGELFF; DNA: TGTGCCAGCAGCTTAGTGAGAGCGGGGGGGCCGAACACCGGGGAGCTGTTTTTT
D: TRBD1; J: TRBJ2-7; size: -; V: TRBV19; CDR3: CASSDRGRVEQYF; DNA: TGTGCCAGTAGCGACAGGGGGAGGGTCGAGCAGTACTTC
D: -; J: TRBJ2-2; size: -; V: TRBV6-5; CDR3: CASSLFDGVELFF; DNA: TGTGCCAGCAGTCTTTTCGATGGAGTGGAGCTGTTTTTT
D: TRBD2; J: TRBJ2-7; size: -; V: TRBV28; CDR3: CASRSAGGRNEQYF; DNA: TGTGCCAGCAGATCGGCGGGAGGTCGGAACGAGCAGTACTTC
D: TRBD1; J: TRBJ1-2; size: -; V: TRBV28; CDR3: CASRRTGPYGYTF; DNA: TGTGCCAGCAGAAGGACAGGGCCCTATGGCTACACCTTC
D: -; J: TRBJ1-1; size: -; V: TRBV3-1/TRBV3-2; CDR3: CASSQDPNNGKSFF; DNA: TGTGCCAGCAGCCAAGACCCTAACAACGGGAAATCTTTCTTT
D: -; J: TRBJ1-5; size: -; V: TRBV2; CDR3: CASTEQGWDQPQHF; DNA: TGTGCCAGCACTGAACAGGGTTGGGATCAGCCCCAGCATTTT
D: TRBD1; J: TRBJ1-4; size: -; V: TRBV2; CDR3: CASSTGTGVNEKLFF; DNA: TGTGCCAGCAGTACCGGGACAGGGGTTAATGAAAAACTGTTTTTT
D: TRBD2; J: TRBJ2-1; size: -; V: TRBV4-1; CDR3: CASSQPSGTSSYNEQFF; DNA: TGCGCCAGCAGCCAACCTAGCGGGACGAGCTCCTACAATGAGCAGTTCTTC
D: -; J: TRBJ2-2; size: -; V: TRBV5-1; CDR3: CASSLGSGASNTGELFF; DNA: TGCGCCAGCAGCTTGGGGTCAGGGGCGTCGAACACCGGGGAGCTGTTTTTT